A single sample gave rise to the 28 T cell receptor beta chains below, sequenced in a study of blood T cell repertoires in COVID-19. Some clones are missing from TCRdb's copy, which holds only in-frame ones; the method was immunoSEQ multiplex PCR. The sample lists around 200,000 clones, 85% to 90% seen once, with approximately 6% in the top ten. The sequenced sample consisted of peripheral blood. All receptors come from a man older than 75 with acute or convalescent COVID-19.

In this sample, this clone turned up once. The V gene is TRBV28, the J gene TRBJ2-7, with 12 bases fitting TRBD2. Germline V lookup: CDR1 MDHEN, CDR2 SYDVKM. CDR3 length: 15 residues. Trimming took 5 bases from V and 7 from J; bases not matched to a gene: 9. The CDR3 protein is CASSPTSGRTGEQYV. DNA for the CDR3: TGTGCCAGCAGTCCGACTAGCGGGAGAACTGGGGAGCAGTACGTC.

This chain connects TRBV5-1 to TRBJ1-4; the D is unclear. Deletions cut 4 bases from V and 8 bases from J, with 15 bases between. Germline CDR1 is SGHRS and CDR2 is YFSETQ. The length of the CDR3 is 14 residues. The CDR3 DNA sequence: TGCGCCAGCAGCCCGCAATCGAGTGTCGAAAAACTGTTTTTT. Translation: CASSPQSSVEKLFF.

As DNA, the CDR3 is TGTGCCACCGGGTCTGGGGACAGTACAGGAGGCTACACCTTC. This encodes CATGSGDSTGGYTF. The chain links TRBV24-1 to TRBJ1-2; 7 nucleotides line up with TRBD1. The CDR3 consists of 14 residues. Germline CDR1 and CDR2: KGHDR and SFDVKD. With V trimmed by 9 bases and J by 8 bases, 14 bases remained unmatched.

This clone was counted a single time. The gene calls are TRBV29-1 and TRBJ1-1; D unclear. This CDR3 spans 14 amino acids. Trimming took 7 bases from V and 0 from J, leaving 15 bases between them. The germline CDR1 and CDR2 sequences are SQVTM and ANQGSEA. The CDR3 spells CSARWEVMNTEAFF. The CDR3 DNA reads TGCAGCGCTAGGTGGGAGGTAATGAACACTGAAGCTTTCTTT. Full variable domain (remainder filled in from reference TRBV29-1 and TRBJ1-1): SAVISQKPSRDICQRGTSLTIQCQVDSQVTMMFWYRQQPGQSLTLIATANQGSEATYESGFVIDKFPISRPNLTFSTLTVSNMSPEDSSIYLCSARWEVMNTEAFFGQGTRLTVV.

As DNA, the CDR3 is TGTGCCAGTACCGCGGGACTTCAAAAAAACATTCAGTACTTC. Its protein product is CASTAGLQKNIQYF. The chain couples TRBV19 to TRBJ2-4, with D perhaps matching TRBD2 (6 bases). The ends were cut back, 7 bases at V and 4 bases at J, with 14 bases in the middle. The CDR3 extends over 14 amino acids. Germline V gene sequence: CDR1 LNHDA, CDR2 SQIVND (reference sequence).

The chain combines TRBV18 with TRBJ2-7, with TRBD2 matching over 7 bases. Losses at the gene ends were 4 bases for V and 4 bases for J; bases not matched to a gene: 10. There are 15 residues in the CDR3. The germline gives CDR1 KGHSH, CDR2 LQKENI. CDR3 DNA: TGTGCCAGCTCACGGGCTAGCGGACCTAGTTACGAGCAGTACTTC. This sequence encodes CASSRASGPSYEQYF.

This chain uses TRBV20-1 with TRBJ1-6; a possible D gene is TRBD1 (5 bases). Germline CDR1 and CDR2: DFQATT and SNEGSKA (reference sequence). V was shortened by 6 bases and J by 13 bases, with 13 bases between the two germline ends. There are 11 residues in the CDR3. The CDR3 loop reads CSARQGSPLHF. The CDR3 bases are TGCAGTGCCCGTCAGGGTTCTCCCCTCCACTTT.

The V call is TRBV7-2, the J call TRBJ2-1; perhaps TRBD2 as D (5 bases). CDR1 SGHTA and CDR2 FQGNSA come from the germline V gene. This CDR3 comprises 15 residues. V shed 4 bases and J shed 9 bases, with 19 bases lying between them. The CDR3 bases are TGTGCCAGCAGCTCCAGTCGGGCGGTAAGCGGTGAGCAGTTCTTC. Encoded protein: CASSSSRAVSGEQFF.

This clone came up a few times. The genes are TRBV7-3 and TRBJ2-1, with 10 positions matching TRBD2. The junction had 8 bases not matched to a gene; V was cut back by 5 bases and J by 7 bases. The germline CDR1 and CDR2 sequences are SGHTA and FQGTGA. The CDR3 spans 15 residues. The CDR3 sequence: CASSTSAGGWNEQFF. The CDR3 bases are TGTGCCAGCAGCACCTCAGCGGGAGGGTGGAATGAGCAGTTCTTC.

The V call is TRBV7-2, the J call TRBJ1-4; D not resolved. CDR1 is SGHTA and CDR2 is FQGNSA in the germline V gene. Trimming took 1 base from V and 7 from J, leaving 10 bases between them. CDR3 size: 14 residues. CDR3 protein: CASSLGYRGEKLFF. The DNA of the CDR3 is TGTGCCAGCAGCTTAGGCTATCGAGGTGAAAAACTGTTTTTT.

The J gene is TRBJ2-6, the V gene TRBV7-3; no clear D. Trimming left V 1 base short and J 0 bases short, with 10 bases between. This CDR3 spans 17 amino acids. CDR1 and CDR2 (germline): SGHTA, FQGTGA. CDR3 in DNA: TGTGCCAGCAGCTTAATACCTTTACACTCTGGGGCCAACGTCCTGACTTTC. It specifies CASSLIPLHSGANVLTF. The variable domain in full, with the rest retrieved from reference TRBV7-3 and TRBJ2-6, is GAGVSQTPSNKVTEKGKYVELRCDPISGHTALYWYRQSLGQGPEFLIYFQGTGAADDSGLPNDRFFAVRPEGSVSTLKIQRTERGDSAVYLCASSLIPLHSGANVLTFGAGSRLTVL.

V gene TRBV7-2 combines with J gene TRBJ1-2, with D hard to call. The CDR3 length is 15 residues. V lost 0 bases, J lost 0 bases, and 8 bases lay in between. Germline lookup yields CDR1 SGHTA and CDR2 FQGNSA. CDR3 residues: CASSLATTANYGYTF. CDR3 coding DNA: TGTGCCAGCAGCTTAGCCACGACTGCTAACTATGGCTACACCTTC.

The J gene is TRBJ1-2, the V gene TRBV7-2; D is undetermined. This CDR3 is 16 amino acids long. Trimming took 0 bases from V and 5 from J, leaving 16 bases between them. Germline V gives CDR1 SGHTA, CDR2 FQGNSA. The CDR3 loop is CASSLAIRDIGYGYTF. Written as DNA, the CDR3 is TGTGCCAGCAGCTTAGCGATACGCGACATTGGATATGGCTACACCTTC.

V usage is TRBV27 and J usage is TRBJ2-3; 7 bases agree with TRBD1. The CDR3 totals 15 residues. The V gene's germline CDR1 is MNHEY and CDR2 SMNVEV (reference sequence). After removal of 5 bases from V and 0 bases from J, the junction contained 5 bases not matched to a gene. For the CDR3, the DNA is TGTGCCAGCAGTACGACAGGGTCTAGCACAGATACGCAGTATTTT. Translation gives CASSTTGSSTDTQYF.

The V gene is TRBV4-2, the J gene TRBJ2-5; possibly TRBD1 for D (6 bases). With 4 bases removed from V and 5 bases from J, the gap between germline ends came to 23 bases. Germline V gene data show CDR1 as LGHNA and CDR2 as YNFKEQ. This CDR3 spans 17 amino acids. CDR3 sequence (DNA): TGTGCCAGCAGCCGAGAGAGTGGGACACCCGTTGGGGAGACCCAGTACTTC. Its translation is CASSRESGTPVGETQYF.

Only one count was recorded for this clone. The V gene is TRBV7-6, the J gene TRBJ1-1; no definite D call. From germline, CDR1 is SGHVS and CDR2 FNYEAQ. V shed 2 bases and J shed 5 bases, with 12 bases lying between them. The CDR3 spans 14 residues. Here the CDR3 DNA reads TGTGCCAGCAGCTTATACAGTGCCGGTACTGAAGCTTTCTTT. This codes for CASSLYSAGTEAFF.

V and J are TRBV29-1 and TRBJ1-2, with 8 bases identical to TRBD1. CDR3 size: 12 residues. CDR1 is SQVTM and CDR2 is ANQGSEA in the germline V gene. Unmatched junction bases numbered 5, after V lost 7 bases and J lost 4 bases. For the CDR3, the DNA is TGCAGCGCCCAGGACAGGGCCTATGGCTACACCTTC. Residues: CSAQDRAYGYTF. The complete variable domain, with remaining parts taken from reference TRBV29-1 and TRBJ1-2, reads SAVISQKPSRDICQRGTSLTIQCQVDSQVTMMFWYRQQPGQSLTLIATANQGSEATYESGFVIDKFPISRPNLTFSTLTVSNMSPEDSSIYLCSAQDRAYGYTFGSGTRLTVV.

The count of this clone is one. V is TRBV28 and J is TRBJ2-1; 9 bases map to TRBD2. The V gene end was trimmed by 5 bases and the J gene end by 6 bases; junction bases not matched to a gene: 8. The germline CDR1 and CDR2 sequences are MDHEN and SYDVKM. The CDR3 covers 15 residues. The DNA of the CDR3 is TGTGCCAGCAGTGGATACGGGACTAGCCCCAATGAGCAGTTCTTC. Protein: CASSGYGTSPNEQFF.

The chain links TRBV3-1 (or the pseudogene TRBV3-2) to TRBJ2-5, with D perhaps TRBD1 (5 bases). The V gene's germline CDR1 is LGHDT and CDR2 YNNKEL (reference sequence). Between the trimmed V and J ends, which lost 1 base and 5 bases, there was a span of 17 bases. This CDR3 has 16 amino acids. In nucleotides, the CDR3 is TGTGCCAGCAGCCAAGTGGCACGCAGTGCAGGGGAGACCCAGTACTTC. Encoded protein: CASSQVARSAGETQYF.

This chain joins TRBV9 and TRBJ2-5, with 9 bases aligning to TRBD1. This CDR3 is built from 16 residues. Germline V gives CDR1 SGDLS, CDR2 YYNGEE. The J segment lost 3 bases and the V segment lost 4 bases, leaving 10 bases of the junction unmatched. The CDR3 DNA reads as TGTGCCAGCAGCAAAACCGACAGGGGGAGGGAAGAGACCCAGTACTTC. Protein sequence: CASSKTDRGREETQYF.

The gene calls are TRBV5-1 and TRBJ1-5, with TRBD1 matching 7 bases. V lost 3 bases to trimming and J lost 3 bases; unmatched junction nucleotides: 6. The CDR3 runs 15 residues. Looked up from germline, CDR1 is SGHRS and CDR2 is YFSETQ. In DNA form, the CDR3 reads TGCGCCAGCAGCTCCGGTGACAGGGACAATCAGCCCCAGCATTTT. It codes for CASSSGDRDNQPQHF.

CDR3 region: CAWSNYQGRNQPQHF. The DNA for the CDR3 is TGTGCCTGGAGTAATTATCAGGGGCGCAATCAGCCCCAGCATTTT. The chain employs TRBV30 and TRBJ1-5, with D possibly being TRBD1 (6 bases). V shed 2 bases and J shed 2 bases, with 13 bases lying between them. CDR1 and CDR2 (germline): GTSNPN, SVGIG (reference sequence). The CDR3 spans 15 residues.

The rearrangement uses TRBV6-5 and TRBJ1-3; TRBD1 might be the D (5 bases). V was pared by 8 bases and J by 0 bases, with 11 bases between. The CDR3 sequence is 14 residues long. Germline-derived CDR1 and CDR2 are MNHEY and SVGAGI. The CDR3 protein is CASRGGNSGNTIYF. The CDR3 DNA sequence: TGTGCCAGCCGGGGGGGAAACTCTGGAAACACCATATATTTT.

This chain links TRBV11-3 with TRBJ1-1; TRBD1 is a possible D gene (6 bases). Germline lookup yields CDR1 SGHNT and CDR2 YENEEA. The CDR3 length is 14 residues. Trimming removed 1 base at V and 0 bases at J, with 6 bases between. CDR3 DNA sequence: TGTGCCAGCAGCTTAGCAGGGGTGAACACTGAAGCTTTCTTT. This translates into CASSLAGVNTEAFF.

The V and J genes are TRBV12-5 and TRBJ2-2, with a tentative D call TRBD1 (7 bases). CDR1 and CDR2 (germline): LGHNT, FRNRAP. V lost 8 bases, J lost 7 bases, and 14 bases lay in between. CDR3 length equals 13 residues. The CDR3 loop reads CASSNRGGGELFF. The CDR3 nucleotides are TGTGCTAGTTCCAACAGGGGAGGCGGGGAGCTGTTTTTT. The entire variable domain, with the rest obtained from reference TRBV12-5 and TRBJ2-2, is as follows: DARVTQTPRHKVTEMGQEVTMRCQPILGHNTVFWYRQTMMQGLELLAYFRNRAPLDDSGMPKDRFSAEMPDATLATLKIQPSEPRDSAVYFCASSNRGGGELFFGEGSRLTVL.

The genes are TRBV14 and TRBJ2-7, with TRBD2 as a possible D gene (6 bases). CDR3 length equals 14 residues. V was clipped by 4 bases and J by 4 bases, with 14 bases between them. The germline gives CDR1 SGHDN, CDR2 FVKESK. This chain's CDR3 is CASSPRGAGYEQYF. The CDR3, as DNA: TGTGCCAGCAGCCCCCGAGGGGCGGGATACGAGCAGTACTTC.

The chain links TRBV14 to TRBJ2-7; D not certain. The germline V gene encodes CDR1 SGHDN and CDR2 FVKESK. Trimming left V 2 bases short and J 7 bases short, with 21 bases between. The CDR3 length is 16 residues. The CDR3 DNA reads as TGTGCCAGCAGCCAAAGTTTATTGTATCGAGGTTTTGAGCAGTACTTC. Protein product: CASSQSLLYRGFEQYF. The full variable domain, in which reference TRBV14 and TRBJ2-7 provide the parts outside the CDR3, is EAGVTQFPSHSVIEKGQTVTLRCDPISGHDNLYWYRRVMGKEIKFLLHFVKESKQDESGMPNNRFLAERTGGTYSTLKVQPAELEDSGVYFCASSQSLLYRGFEQYFGPGTRLTVT.

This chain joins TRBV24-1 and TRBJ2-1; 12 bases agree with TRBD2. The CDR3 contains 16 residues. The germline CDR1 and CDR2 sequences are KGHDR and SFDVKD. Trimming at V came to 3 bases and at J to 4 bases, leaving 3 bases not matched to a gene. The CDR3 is CATSDRTSGTYNEQFF. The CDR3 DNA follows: TGTGCCACCAGTGATCGGACTAGCGGGACATACAATGAGCAGTTCTTC.